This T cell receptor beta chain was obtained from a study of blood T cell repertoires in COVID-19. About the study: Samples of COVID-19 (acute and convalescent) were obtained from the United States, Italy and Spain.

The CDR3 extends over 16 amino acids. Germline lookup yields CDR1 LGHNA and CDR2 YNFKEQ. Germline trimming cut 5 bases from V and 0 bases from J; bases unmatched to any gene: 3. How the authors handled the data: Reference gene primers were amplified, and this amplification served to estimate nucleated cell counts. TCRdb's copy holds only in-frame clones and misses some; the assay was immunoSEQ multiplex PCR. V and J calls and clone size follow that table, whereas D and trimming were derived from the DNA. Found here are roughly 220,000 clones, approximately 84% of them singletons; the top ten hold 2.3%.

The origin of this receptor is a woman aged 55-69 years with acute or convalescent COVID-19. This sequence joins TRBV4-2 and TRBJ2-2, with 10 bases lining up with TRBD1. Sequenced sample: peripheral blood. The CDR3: CASSDRGQANTGELFF. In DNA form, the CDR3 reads TGTGCCAGCAGCGACAGGGGGCAGGCGAACACCGGGGAGCTGTTTTTT.